The subject of this entry is one T cell receptor (beta chain). Its antigen is still unknown. This entry is derived from a study of identifying expanded T cells in peripheral blood. Broader study findings: Variance in clone template counts between approximately 2-week samples significantly increased with total template count across all healthy donors. Differentially abundant clones: 1 to 1.5 between replicates, 15 to 17 at 2 to 3 weeks, more than 18 at four.

TCRdb's table, derived via immunoSEQ multiplex PCR, lists solely in-frame clones and lacks some. Counted here are 50,000 or so clones, 89% occurring once; the ten biggest clones make up roughly 3.5%. The germline V and J ends were trimmed by 0 bases and 0 bases, with 7 bases remaining between them. The germline V gene has CDR1 SGDLS and CDR2 YYNGEE. CDR3 length: 14 amino acids. No infections or other immune events were documented during collection. The rearrangement uses TRBV9 and TRBJ2-7; D may correspond to TRBD1 or TRBD2 (5 bases each). Sequenced: blood. This receptor was obtained from a person aged 18 to 69 in good health. The CDR3 region is CASSVGDVSYEQYF. CDR3 coding DNA: TGTGCCAGCAGCGTAGGGGACGTCTCCTACGAGCAGTACTTC.